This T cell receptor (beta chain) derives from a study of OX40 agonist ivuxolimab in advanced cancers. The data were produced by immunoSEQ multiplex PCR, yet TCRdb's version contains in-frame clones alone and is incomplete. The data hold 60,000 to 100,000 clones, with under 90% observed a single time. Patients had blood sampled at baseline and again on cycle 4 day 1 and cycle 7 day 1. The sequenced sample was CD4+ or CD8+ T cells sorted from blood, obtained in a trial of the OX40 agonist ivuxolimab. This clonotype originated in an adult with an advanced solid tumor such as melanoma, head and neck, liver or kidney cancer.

DNA of the CDR3: TGTGCCAGCAGCTCCGGGACGACGAATAGCAATCAGCCCCAGCATTTT. Translating gives CASSSGTTNSNQPQHF. V gene TRBV5-5 combines with J gene TRBJ1-5, with D tentatively TRBD1 (5 bases). Germline CDR1 is SGHKS and CDR2 is YYEKEE (reference sequence). Trimming removed 3 bases from V and 0 bases from J, with 13 bases in between. This CDR3 has 16 residues.